Each of the 6 T cell receptor beta chains below was sequenced from the same sample in a study of blood T cell repertoires in COVID-19. The method was immunoSEQ multiplex PCR; TCRdb's version includes in-frame clones alone and lacks a portion of them. Of some 170,000 clones in the sample, roughly 87% were seen once. Sequencing was done on a sample of PBMCs or T cells enriched from blood (not recorded which). These receptors were collected from a human donor with acute COVID-19. The donor label of this sample is uncertain.

In this sample, this clone turned up once. In DNA form, the CDR3 reads TGTGCCAGCAGCTTAGGCGGGAGTAATGAGCAGTTCTTC. Translating it yields CASSLGGSNEQFF. The rearrangement links TRBV5-6 to TRBJ2-1; 7 positions match TRBD2. Germline assignment: CDR1 SGHDT and CDR2 YYEEEE. With V trimmed by 2 bases and J by 7 bases, 3 bases remained unmatched. The CDR3 covers 13 residues.

This clone was counted only a few times. The chain employs TRBV3-1 (or the pseudogene TRBV3-2) and TRBJ1-6; 7 bases map to TRBD1. The J segment lost 8 bases and the V segment lost 1 base, leaving 2 bases of the junction unmatched. This CDR3 spans 14 amino acids. Germline loops: CDR1 LGHDT, CDR2 YNNKEL (reference sequence). The CDR3 DNA is TGTGCCAGCAGCCAAGTACAGGGGTATTCACCCCTCCACTTT. This encodes CASSQVQGYSPLHF.

This clone has ten or more counts. V gene TRBV19 combines with J gene TRBJ2-6; the D gene is possibly TRBD1 (6 bases). The CDR3 has 17 amino acids. Between the trimmed V and J ends, which lost 4 bases and 2 bases, there was a span of 15 bases. Germline CDR1 LNHDA, CDR2 SQIVND (reference sequence). The DNA for the CDR3 is TGTGCCAGTAGTACACCTGACAGGTCCCCTGGGGCCAACGTCCTGACTTTC. The encoded protein is CASSTPDRSPGANVLTF.

This clone was seen a few times. This rearrangement joins TRBV4-1 to TRBJ2-1, with TRBD2 as a possible D gene (6 bases). This CDR3 spans 15 amino acids. Germline V gives CDR1 MGHRA, CDR2 YSYEKL. The V gene lost 4 bases and the J gene lost 7 bases, with 17 bases spanning the gap. The CDR3 bases are TGCGCCAGCAGCCCGTCGGGACTGGGCTTTAATGAGCAGTTCTTC. It codes for CASSPSGLGFNEQFF.

The CDR3 nucleotides are TGTGCCAGCAGCCAAGTTAGGGGCGAAAACATTCAGTACTTC. Translating it yields CASSQVRGENIQYF. The genes are TRBV3-1 (or the pseudogene TRBV3-2) and TRBJ2-4; D perhaps matches TRBD1 (5 bases). The germline V and J ends were trimmed by 1 base and 5 bases, with 9 bases remaining between them. Germline CDR1 LGHDT, CDR2 YNNKEL (reference sequence). The CDR3 is 14 residues long.

This clone was seen more than once but under ten times. The chain is built from TRBV11-2 and TRBJ1-6, with D unresolved. V was trimmed by 1 base and J by 4 bases, leaving 5 bases between them. The CDR3 extends over 14 amino acids. Germline-derived CDR1 and CDR2 are SGHAT and FQNNGV. The CDR3: CASSLARYNSPLHF. The CDR3 DNA sequence: TGTGCCAGCAGCTTAGCTAGGTATAATTCACCCCTCCACTTT.